The rows below give T cell receptor beta chains drawn from one sample of a study of shared clonotypes between healthy human individuals. TCRdb's copy holds only in-frame clones and misses some; the assay was immunoSEQ multiplex PCR. The sample has about 340,000 clones; around four fifths are singletons. The sequenced sample was memory CD4+ T cells sorted from blood. Receptors originate from a man aged 25 to 40 in good health. Both conserved end residues are part of each CDR3. A D gene is named only where the DNA matches it firmly. Expanded clones get a size class; other rows say once, few or many, or leave the size out.

V	J	size	D	DNA	CDR3
TRBV5-5	TRBJ2-2	.	.	TGTGCCAGCAGCTTGGAGGGGTACGGGGAGCTGTTTTTT	CASSLEGYGELFF
TRBV5-1	TRBJ1-1	.	TRBD1	TGCGCCAGCAGCTTGGCAGGGGGTATGAACACTGAAGCTTTCTTT	CASSLAGGMNTEAFF
TRBV19	TRBJ2-7	.	.	TGTGCCAGTAGTAAGAACCCCTACGAGCAGTACTTC	CASSKNPYEQYF
TRBV2	TRBJ1-5	once	.	TGTGCCAGCAGGGCCGGGTCCCGAGGCAATCAGCCCCAGCATTTT	CASRAGSRGNQPQHF
TRBV19	TRBJ2-2	many	.	TGTGCCAGTAGTTTGGCAGGGCCCGGGGAGCTGTTTTTT	CASSLAGPGELFF
TRBV6-1	TRBJ2-3	.	.	TGTGCCAGCAGTGAAGCGGGGGGGACAGGCTCAGATACGCAGTATTTT	CASSEAGGTGSDTQYF
TRBV7-2	TRBJ2-1	.	.	TGTGCCAGCAGCTTAAGTACCAGGGTGTACAATGAGCAGTTCTTC	CASSLSTRVYNEQFF
TRBV19	TRBJ2-1	.	TRBD2	TGTGCCAGTAGTACCCCCCCGGGACTAGCAATAGGCGATGAGCAGTTCTTC	CASSTPPGLAIGDEQFF
TRBV7-9	TRBJ2-1	.	TRBD2	TGTGCCAGCAGCTCCCCGGGACTAGCGACGAATGAGCAGTTCTTC	CASSSPGLATNEQFF
TRBV4-2	TRBJ1-4	.	.	TGTGCCAGCAGCCAAGATGGAGGGAACGAAAAACTGTTTTTT	CASSQDGGNEKLFF
TRBV7-9	TRBJ2-7	.	.	TGTGCCAGCAGCAAGCTAGCGTCCTACGAGCAGTACTTC	CASSKLASYEQYF
TRBV2	TRBJ1-4	.	TRBD1	TGTGCCAGCAGGAGGGGGCAGGGGGGAACTAATGAAAAACTGTTTTTT	CASRRGQGGTNEKLFF
TRBV5-6	TRBJ2-1	once	TRBD2	TGTGCCAGCAGCTTGAAGCTAGCGGGAGGGAATGAGCAGTTCTTC	CASSLKLAGGNEQFF
TRBV10-3	TRBJ1-3	.	.	TGTGCCACGCAACGTCCGAGCTCTGGAAACACCATATATTTT	CATQRPSSGNTIYF
TRBV19	TRBJ1-1	.	TRBD1	TGTGCCAGTACTGGAGACAGGGGGCATGCTTTCTTT	CASTGDRGHAFF
TRBV6-6	TRBJ2-5	.	.	TGTGCCAGCACGCCCGGGGGACAGTCTTCTGAGACCCAGTACTTC	CASTPGGQSSETQYF
TRBV11-2	TRBJ2-1	.	TRBD2	TGTGCCAGCAGGAAACTAGCGGGAGTCTGGGAGCAGTTCTTC	CASRKLAGVWEQFF
TRBV5-4	TRBJ2-3	.	.	TGTGCCAGCAGCTTGGCCAGGGGTGGGCATACGCAGTATTTT	CASSLARGGHTQYF
TRBV10-1	TRBJ2-1	.	TRBD1	TGCGCCAGCAGTGATGGAACAGGGGCCCCCTACAATGAGCAGTTCTTC	CASSDGTGAPYNEQFF
TRBV7-9	TRBJ1-5	.	.	TGTGCCAGCAGCTTAGACGGCCGAGGGGATCAGCCCCAGCATTTT	CASSLDGRGDQPQHF
TRBV19	TRBJ2-2	.	.	TGTGCCACTTTGGGGCACATCACACTCGGGGAGCTGTTTTTT	CATLGHITLGELFF
TRBV5-4	TRBJ2-4	.	.	TGTGCCAGCAGCTTGTCAGGGGGGGGAAACATTCAGTACTTC	CASSLSGGGNIQYF
TRBV2	TRBJ2-1	.	TRBD2	TGTGCCAGCAGTGATATCTCTAGCGGCCTCTCCTACAATGAGCAGTTCTTC	CASSDISSGLSYNEQFF
TRBV7-6	TRBJ2-7	.	TRBD1	TGTGCCAGCAGCTCACCTAGACAGGGGGCCGTGCAGTACTTC	CASSSPRQGAVQYF
TRBV5-4	TRBJ2-7	few	TRBD1	TGTGCCAGCAGCAGGGACAGATCCTACGAGCAGTACTTC	CASSRDRSYEQYF
TRBV30	TRBJ2-7	many	.	TGTGCCTGGAGTGAAATATACGAGCAGTACTTC	CAWSEIYEQYF
TRBV15	TRBJ2-1	.	.	TGTGCCACCAAACAGGGTTTTGAGGGGGAGGGACACAATGAGCAGTTCTTC	CATKQGFEGEGHNEQFF
TRBV7-2	TRBJ1-4	.	.	TGTGCCAGCATGCGGTCAACTAATGAAAAACTGTTTTTT	CASMRSTNEKLFF
TRBV6-1	TRBJ1-2	.	.	TGTGCCAGCAGTGAATGGAGGGGATCGGATGGCTACACCTTC	CASSEWRGSDGYTF
TRBV5-4	TRBJ1-3	.	.	TGTGCCAGCAGCTCACAGACGTCTGGAAACACCATATATTTT	CASSSQTSGNTIYF
TRBV5-1	TRBJ2-7	.	.	TGCGCCAGCAGCCTGGTAGGAGGGAACTACGAGCAGTACTTC	CASSLVGGNYEQYF
TRBV5-1	TRBJ2-5	.	.	TGCGCCACACGTCAGCGCCCTGGAGAGACCCAGTACTTC	CATRQRPGETQYF
TRBV5-1	TRBJ2-5	.	.	TGCGCCAGCAGGTCCATCCAAGGGGGGGAGACCCAGTACTTC	CASRSIQGGETQYF
TRBV5-1	TRBJ2-7	.	TRBD2	TGCGCCAGCAGCCCGAAACCTACGGCGGGAGGGAACGAGCAGTACTTC	CASSPKPTAGGNEQYF
TRBV28	TRBJ2-3	.	.	TGTGCCAGCAGTTTAAGTGGGAGAGATACGCAGTATTTT	CASSLSGRDTQYF
TRBV5-8	TRBJ2-4	.	TRBD1	TGTGCCAGCAGCCAAAGGACAGGTTACGCCAAAAACATTCAGTACTTC	CASSQRTGYAKNIQYF
TRBV2	TRBJ1-5	.	.	TGTGCCAGCAGTGAAAAAAGGGCGAATCAGCCCCAGCATTTT	CASSEKRANQPQHF
TRBV25-1	TRBJ2-1	.	TRBD2	TGTGCCAGCAGTGAAAGACTAGCGGGGCCTTATGGTGAGCAGTTCTTC	CASSERLAGPYGEQFF
TRBV19	TRBJ1-2	.	.	TGTGCCAGTAGTATTTACAGGGCTAACTATGGCTACACCTTC	CASSIYRANYGYTF
TRBV30	TRBJ1-5	.	TRBD1	TGTGCCTGGAGTGGTTCTACGAGGGACAGTCAGCCCCAGCATTTT	CAWSGSTRDSQPQHF
TRBV6-5	TRBJ1-1	.	.	TGTGCCAGCAGTTACTCAGTCGCGGGGAACACTGAAGCTTTCTTT	CASSYSVAGNTEAFF
TRBV5-1	TRBJ1-2	.	.	TGCGCCAGCAGCCCGCTGACAGCTAACTATGGCTACACCTTC	CASSPLTANYGYTF
TRBV14	TRBJ2-2	many	.	TGTGCCAGCAGCCAACCGACAGGGGAGCTGTTTTTT	CASSQPTGELFF